The T cell receptor beta chain under discussion was sequenced for a study of shared clonotypes between healthy human individuals. General study findings and limits: Read depth was anticipated to influence clonotype sharing among donors.

A note on this clone: The antigen remains undetermined.

Trimming removed 0 bases from V and 9 bases from J, with 6 bases in between. The CDR3 consists of 11 residues. Germline-derived CDR1 and CDR2 are DFQATT and SNEGSKA (reference sequence). The protocol was immunoSEQ multiplex PCR, while the TCRdb copy is restricted to in-frame clones and leaves out a portion. This sample has 230,000 or so clones, with 60% to 80% found just once. The chain links TRBV20-1 to TRBJ2-1; possible D gene TRBD2, 5 bases. The TCR comes from a man aged 25 to 40 in good health. Material: memory CD4+ T cells sorted from blood. The subset: CD45RA-negative fraction. CDR3 sequence: CSARESGEQFF. CDR3 sequence (DNA): TGCAGTGCTAGAGAGAGCGGTGAGCAGTTCTTC.